This T cell receptor (beta chain) was recovered during a study of CD8+ T cells in alopecia areata. Study-level points and caveats: Throughout tofacitinib, many expanded lesional clones continued to persist in scalp and blood.

Following RNA extraction, reverse transcription yielded cDNA that acted as the sequencing template. Only in-frame clones appear in the TCRdb table, and some are missing; sequencing was by immunoSEQ multiplex PCR. This table holds 200,000 to 250,000 clones, around two fifths found once. Treatment here: oral pan-JAK inhibitor, 5-10 mg twice daily. The CDR3 has 12 amino acids. V lost 2 bases to trimming and J lost 10 bases; unmatched junction nucleotides: 5. Germline CDR1 and CDR2: SQVTM and ANQGSEA. This clone showed up just a few times. Its antigen remains unidentified. The chain couples TRBV29-1 to TRBJ2-1; TRBD2 matches at 7 bases. The source is a human donor with alopecia areata. Sequences were derived from CD4+ T cells sorted from blood, sampled at approximately week 30, from a patient treated with tofacitinib. The CDR3 nucleotides are TGCAGCGTTGAACCCCCGGGGGGAGAGCAGTTCTTC. Residues: CSVEPPGGEQFF.